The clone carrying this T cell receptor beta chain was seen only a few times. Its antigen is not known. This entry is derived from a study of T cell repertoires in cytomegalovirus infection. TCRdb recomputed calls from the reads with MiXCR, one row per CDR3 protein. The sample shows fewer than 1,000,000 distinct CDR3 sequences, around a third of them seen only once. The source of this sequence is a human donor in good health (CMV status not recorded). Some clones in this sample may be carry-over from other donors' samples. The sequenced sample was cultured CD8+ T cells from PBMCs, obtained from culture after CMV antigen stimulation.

CDR3 bases: TGTGCCAGCAGCTTATACAGACTTAACACTGAAGCTTTCTTT. Translated: CASSLYRLNTEAFF. The chain is built from TRBV6-6 and TRBJ1-1; D is uncertain. Trimming left V 6 bases short and J 2 bases short, with 13 bases between. This CDR3 has 14 amino acids. CDR1 is MNHNY, CDR2 SVGAGI, per germline (reference sequence).